A single sample is the source of the 2 T cell receptor beta chains below, sequenced in a study of regulatory T cells in long-lasting Graves disease. Described time point: newly diagnosed GD, antithyroid drugs for less than 3 months. Researchers made the TCR library from RNA that was extracted from PBMCs. Libraries of TCR beta came from iRepertoire HTBI primers plus Arm-PCR of CDR3 regions. TCRdb used MiXCR to reprocess the multiplex PCR reads, holding one entry per CDR3 protein. The sample has hundreds of thousands of distinct CDR3 sequences, 15% to 18% seen once; the top ten hold about a fifth. The sequences come from peripheral blood mononuclear cells (PBMCs), collected at new diagnosis, from a patient treated with antithyroid drugs. These receptors came from a female donor with Graves disease.

This clonotype has more than one count but fewer than ten. CDR3 protein: CASSGYRQGAITDEQYF. In DNA form, the CDR3 reads TGTGCCAGCAGTGGATACCGACAGGGGGCAATCACCGACGAGCAGTACTTC. The chain employs TRBV25-1 and TRBJ2-7; 10 nucleotides agree with TRBD1. The trim removed 4 bases at V and 5 bases at J, leaving 14 bases unmatched. CDR3 length: 17 residues. The germline V gene encodes CDR1 MGHDK and CDR2 SYGVNS.

This clonotype was counted only a few times. V gene TRBV28 combines with J gene TRBJ2-5, with 7 positions matching TRBD2. Trimming cost V 8 bases and J 2 bases; bases outside gene matches: 5. Per germline, CDR1 MDHEN and CDR2 SYDVKM. The CDR3 sequence is 13 residues long. The CDR3 region is CASGSGLQETQYF. DNA of the CDR3: TGTGCCAGCGGCTCGGGACTACAAGAGACCCAGTACTTC.